The sequence of this TCR beta chain was determined in a study of T-cell reconstitution after alpha-beta-depleted transplantation in children. CDR3 length: 13 amino acids. Molecular barcoding with unique molecular identifiers was used for the TCRbeta library. One entry per CDR3 protein results from TCRdb running MiXCR on the PCR reads. The sample carries about 580,000 distinct CDR3 sequences, 23% recorded once. As to this clonotype: Its antigen is still unknown. At one end the junction does not follow the germline gene, possibly because of a read error.

Broader study findings: Expanded graft clones, several hundred of them, were reportedly the source of alpha-beta T cells about two months after transplant. Some patients' high day-60 TCRbeta diversity was traced to surviving recipient T cells and thymic progenitors. Newly produced T cells mostly provided counts and TCRbeta diversity after one year, as hyperexpanded clones declined.

The source of this sequence is a boy under three years old who had a stem cell transplant for acute myeloid leukemia, so the T cells may come from the graft donor. This sample comprised PBMCs, mostly from graft donor cells, obtained 360 days after TCRalphabeta/CD19-depleted stem cell transplant. J is TRBJ2-1 and V is TRBV12-3 or TRBV12-4, with 9 bases identical to TRBD2. Here the CDR3 DNA reads TGTGCCAGCAGTTCTGAGGCGGGGGGGCCCATGGTCTTC. Its protein is CASSSEAGGPMVF.